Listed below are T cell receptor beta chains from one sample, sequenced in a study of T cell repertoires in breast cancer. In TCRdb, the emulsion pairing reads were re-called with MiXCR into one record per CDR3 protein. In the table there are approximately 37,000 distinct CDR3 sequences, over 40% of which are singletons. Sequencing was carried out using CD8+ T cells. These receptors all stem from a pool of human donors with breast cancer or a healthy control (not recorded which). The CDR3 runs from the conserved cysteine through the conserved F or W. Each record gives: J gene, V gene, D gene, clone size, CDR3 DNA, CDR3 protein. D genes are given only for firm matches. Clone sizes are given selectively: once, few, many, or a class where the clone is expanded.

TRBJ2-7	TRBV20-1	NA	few	TGCAGTGCTAGAGATGGTCCCGCTCTGGGGGAGCAGTACTTC	CSARDGPALGEQYF
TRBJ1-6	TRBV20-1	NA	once	TGCAGTGCTAGTGGGATTTCGGGTGGTGATTCACCCCTCCACTTT	CSASGISGGDSPLHF
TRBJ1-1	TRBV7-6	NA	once	TGTGCCAGCAGCTTAGCTCGGAGAGATATGAACACTAAGGCTTTCTTT	CASSLARRDMNTKAFF
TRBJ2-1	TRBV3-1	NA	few	TGTGCCAGCAGCCAAGATCGACGAGGTTACAATGAGCAGTTCTTC	CASSQDRRGYNEQFF
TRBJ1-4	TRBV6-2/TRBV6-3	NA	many	TGTGCCAGCAGTCGTGAAGCAACTAATGAAAAACTGTTTTTT	CASSREATNEKLFF
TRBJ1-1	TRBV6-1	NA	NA	TGTGCCAGCAGTGCTCATACGATAGGGGTCATGAACACTGAAGCTTTCTTT	CASSAHTIGVMNTEAFF
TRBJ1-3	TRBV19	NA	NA	TGTGCCAGCGGACAGCCGCAAACTACTCTTGGAAACACCATATATTTT	CASGQPQTTLGNTIYF
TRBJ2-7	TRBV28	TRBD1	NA	TGTGCCAGCAGCTCGGGACAGAGTAGCTCCTACGGGCAGTACTTC	CASSSGQSSSYGQYF
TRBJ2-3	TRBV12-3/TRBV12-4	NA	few	TGTGCCAGCAGCAGTCGACGGTCCAGCACAGATACGCAGTATTTT	CASSSRRSSTDTQYF
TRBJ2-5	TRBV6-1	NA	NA	TGTGCCAGCAGGAAGACTCGACAAGAGACCCAGTACTTC	CASRKTRQETQYF
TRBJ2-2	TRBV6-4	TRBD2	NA	TGTGCCAGCAGTGACGGGGGGGCCGGGGAGCTGTTTTTT	CASSDGGAGELFF
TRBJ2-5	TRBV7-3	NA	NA	TGTGGCAGCAGCTTAGGGGGACGGGAGACCCAGTACTTC	CGSSLGGRETQYF
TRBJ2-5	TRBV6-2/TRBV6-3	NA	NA	TGTGCCAGCAGTTACACTTCGACAGGACAAGAGACCCAGTACTTC	CASSYTSTGQETQYF
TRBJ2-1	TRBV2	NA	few	TGTGCCAGCACCCGGGACCATTACAATGAGCAGTTCTTC	CASTRDHYNEQFF
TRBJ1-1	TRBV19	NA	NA	TGTGCCAGTAGTATAAGGGCTGAAGCTTTCTTT	CASSIRAEAFF
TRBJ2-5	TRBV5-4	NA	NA	TGTGCCAGCAGCTCGTCGGCTTTGGGAGAGACCCAGTACTTC	CASSSSALGETQYF
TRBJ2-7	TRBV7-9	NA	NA	TGTGCCAGCAGCTCGGACTATTTCTCCTACGAGCAGTACTTC	CASSSDYFSYEQYF
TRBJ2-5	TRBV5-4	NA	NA	TGTGCCACCGGGACGGTGGGCCAAGAGACCCAGTACTTC	CATGTVGQETQYF
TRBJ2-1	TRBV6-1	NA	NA	TGTGTAGTAGGGCCTAGCTCCTACAATGAGCAGTTCTTC	CVVGPSSYNEQFF
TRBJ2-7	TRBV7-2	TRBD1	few	TGTGCCAGCAGCTTACTCCGGACAGGGGGCATCGACGAGCAGTACTTC	CASSLLRTGGIDEQYF
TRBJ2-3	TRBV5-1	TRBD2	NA	TGCGCCAGCAGCTTGGAGGCGAGCGGGAGTATCACAGATACGCAGTATTTT	CASSLEASGSITDTQYF